Given below is one TCR beta chain in context. Its matching antigen is unknown. TCRdb re-called the 5' RACE reads through MiXCR, storing one row per CDR3 protein. There are roughly 340,000 distinct CDR3 sequences in the sample; under 30% occur only once, and 6% to 7% lies in the top ten. This sample was included in a study of identical twins' blood T cells. Study-level information: Around 50 million reads covered about six alpha-chain and about six beta-chain libraries. Study-wide findings and caveats: Mainly, cloneset size products determined shared clonotypes, twins included. Even for out-of-frame TCRbeta, twins reportedly shared V gene usage much more than unrelated donors. Top TCRbeta clonotypes were shared more with twin than unrelated donors.

V lost 2 bases and J lost 6, with 20 bases in between. Germline loops: CDR1 DFQATT, CDR2 SNEGSKA (reference sequence). The CDR3 length is 16 residues. The chain carries TRBV20-1 and TRBJ1-5; maybe TRBD1 (6 bases). This TCR was sampled from a woman aged 18 to 49 in good health. The sequencing sample was made of PBMCs. CDR3 sequence: CSARRTRGASRQPQHF. In nucleotides, the CDR3 is TGCAGTGCTAGAAGGACTCGGGGGGCCTCTCGTCAGCCCCAGCATTTT.